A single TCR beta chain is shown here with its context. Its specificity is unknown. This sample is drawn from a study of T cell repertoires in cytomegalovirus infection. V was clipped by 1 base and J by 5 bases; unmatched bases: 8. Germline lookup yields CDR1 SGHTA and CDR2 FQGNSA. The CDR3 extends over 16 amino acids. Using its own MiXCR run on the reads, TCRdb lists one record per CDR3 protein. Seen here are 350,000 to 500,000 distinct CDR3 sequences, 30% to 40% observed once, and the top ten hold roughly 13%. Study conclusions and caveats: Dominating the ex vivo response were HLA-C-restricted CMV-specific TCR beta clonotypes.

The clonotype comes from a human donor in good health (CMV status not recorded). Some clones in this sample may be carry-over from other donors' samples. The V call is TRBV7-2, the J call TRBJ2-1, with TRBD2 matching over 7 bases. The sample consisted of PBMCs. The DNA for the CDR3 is TGTGCCAGCAGCTTAGGGTGGGGGGGGGGGGACAATGAGCAGTTCTTC. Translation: CASSLGWGGGDNEQFF.